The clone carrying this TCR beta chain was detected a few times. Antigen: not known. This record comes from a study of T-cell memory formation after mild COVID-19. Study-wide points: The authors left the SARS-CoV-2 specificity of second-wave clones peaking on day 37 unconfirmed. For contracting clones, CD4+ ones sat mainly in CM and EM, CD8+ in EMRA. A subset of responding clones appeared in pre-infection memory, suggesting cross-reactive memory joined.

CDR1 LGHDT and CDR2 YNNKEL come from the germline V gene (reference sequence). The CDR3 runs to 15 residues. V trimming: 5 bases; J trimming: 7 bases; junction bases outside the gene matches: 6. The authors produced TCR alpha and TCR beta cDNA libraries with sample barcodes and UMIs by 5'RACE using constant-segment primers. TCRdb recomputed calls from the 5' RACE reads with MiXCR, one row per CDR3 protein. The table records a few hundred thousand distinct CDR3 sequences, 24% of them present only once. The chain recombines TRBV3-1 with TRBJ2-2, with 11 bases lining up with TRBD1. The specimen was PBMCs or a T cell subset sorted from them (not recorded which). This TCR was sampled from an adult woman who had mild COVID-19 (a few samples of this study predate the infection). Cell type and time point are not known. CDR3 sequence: CASSTGTGGIGELFF. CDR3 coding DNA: TGTGCCAGCAGCACCGGGACAGGGGGGATCGGGGAGCTGTTTTTT.